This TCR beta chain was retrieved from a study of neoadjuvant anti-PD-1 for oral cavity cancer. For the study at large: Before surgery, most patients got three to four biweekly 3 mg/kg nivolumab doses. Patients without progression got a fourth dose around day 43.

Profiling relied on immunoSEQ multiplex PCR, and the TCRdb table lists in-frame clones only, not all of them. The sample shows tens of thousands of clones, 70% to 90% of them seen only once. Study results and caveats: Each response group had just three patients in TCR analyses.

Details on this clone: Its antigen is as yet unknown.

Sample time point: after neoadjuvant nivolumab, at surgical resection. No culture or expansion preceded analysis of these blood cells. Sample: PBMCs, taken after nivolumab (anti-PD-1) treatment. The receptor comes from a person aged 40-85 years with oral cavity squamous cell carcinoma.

The CDR3 region is CTVGGANYGYTF. The CDR3 DNA is TGTACCGTTGGGGGAGCTAACTATGGCTACACCTTC. The chain recombines TRBV6-5 with TRBJ1-2; possible D gene TRBD1, 5 bases. Germline lookup yields CDR1 MNHEY and CDR2 SVGAGI. The length of the CDR3 is 12 residues.